A selection of T cell receptor beta chains follows, all from one sample in a study of blood T cell repertoires in COVID-19. Using immunoSEQ multiplex PCR, the repertoire was profiled, and TCRdb retains in-frame clones only, with some absent. The sample lists fewer than 150,000 clones; approximately 86% were seen once. What was sequenced was peripheral blood. Every receptor here comes from a woman in her fifties or sixties who had recovered from COVID-19. Each CDR3 is given with its conserved first and last residue. A D gene is named only where the DNA matches it firmly. Only part of the rows carry a size: once, few, many, or a class if the clone is expanded.

size: .
V: TRBV2
D: TRBD1
J: TRBJ1-2
DNA: TGTGCCAGCAGACCGGGACAGGGGGCCGGTGGCTACACCTTC
CDR3: CASRPGQGAGGYTF

size: .
V: TRBV30
D: .
J: TRBJ1-6
DNA: TGTGCCTGGAGGGCTCCACATTCACCCCTCCACTTT
CDR3: CAWRAPHSPLHF

size: once
V: TRBV2
D: TRBD1
J: TRBJ1-5
DNA: TGTGCCAGCAGAGAAGGACAGGACAGGCAGCCCCAGCATTTT
CDR3: CASREGQDRQPQHF

size: .
V: TRBV5-1
D: .
J: TRBJ2-3
DNA: TGCGCCAGCAGCTTGGTCACAGGGCAGTCTCGCACAGATACGCAGTATTTT
CDR3: CASSLVTGQSRTDTQYF

size: .
V: TRBV7-8
D: TRBD1
J: TRBJ2-5
DNA: TGTGCCAGCAGCAGTCCAACCAGGGGGCGCTTGGAGACCCAGTACTTC
CDR3: CASSSPTRGRLETQYF

size: .
V: TRBV5-1
D: TRBD2
J: TRBJ2-7
DNA: TGCGCCAGCAGCTATGGGACTAGCAGTCGCTACGAGCAGTACTTC
CDR3: CASSYGTSSRYEQYF

size: .
V: TRBV24-1
D: .
J: TRBJ2-5
DNA: TGTGCCACCAGTGAGGGGGGACGGCAAGAGACCCAGTACTTC
CDR3: CATSEGGRQETQYF

size: .
V: TRBV6-5
D: .
J: TRBJ2-5
DNA: TGTGCCAGCACCAAAGGACAGCAGCAAGAGACCCAGTACTTC
CDR3: CASTKGQQQETQYF

size: once
V: TRBV4-3
D: .
J: TRBJ2-1
DNA: TGCGCCAGCAGCTCTCGAGTTCTTGACTCGAACAATGAGCAGTTCTTC
CDR3: CASSSRVLDSNNEQFF

size: .
V: TRBV9
D: .
J: TRBJ2-2
DNA: TGTGCCAGCAGCGTAGAGGCAGGGTGGATCGGGGAGCTGTTTTTT
CDR3: CASSVEAGWIGELFF

size: once
V: TRBV4-3
D: TRBD1
J: TRBJ1-2
DNA: TGCGCCAGCAGCCAAGGGACAGGGGTCTCTGCAGACTATGGCTACACCTTC
CDR3: CASSQGTGVSADYGYTF

size: .
V: TRBV30
D: .
J: TRBJ1-1
DNA: TGTGCCTGGAGACAGGGACCCACTGAAGCTTTCTTT
CDR3: CAWRQGPTEAFF

size: once
V: TRBV6-5
D: .
J: TRBJ2-1
DNA: TGTGCCAGCAGTTTCCGAAGTAGGAGCTCCTACAATGAGCAGTTCTTC
CDR3: CASSFRSRSSYNEQFF

size: many
V: TRBV28
D: .
J: TRBJ1-5
DNA: TGTGCCAGCAGTTTAACCCCCCGGGTGAGGGATCAGCCCCAGCATTTT
CDR3: CASSLTPRVRDQPQHF

size: .
V: TRBV7-3
D: TRBD2
J: TRBJ2-3
DNA: TGTGCCAGCAGCTCCCAGCGGGGGGGCACAGATACGCAGTATTTT
CDR3: CASSSQRGGTDTQYF

size: .
V: TRBV4-2
D: .
J: TRBJ2-7
DNA: TGTGCCAGCAGCCGGTTAGCCGATATTACCTACGAGCAGTACTTC
CDR3: CASSRLADITYEQYF